This passage covers 6 T cell receptor beta chains from one sample sequenced in a study of blood T cell repertoires in COVID-19. Using immunoSEQ multiplex PCR, the repertoire was profiled, and TCRdb retains in-frame clones only, with some absent. Of around 140,000 clones in the sample, about 91% were seen once. Sequenced input: peripheral blood. These receptors all stem from a human donor in a cohort sampled during active COVID-19.

A single count supports this clone. The chain uses TRBV29-1 and TRBJ1-5; 9 bases are shared with TRBD1. In germline, CDR1 is SQVTM, CDR2 ANQGSEA. The junction had 3 bases not matched to a gene; V was cut back by 6 bases and J by 3 bases. The CDR3 has 13 amino acids. The CDR3 nucleotides read TGCAGCGTGCGACAGGGGGTCAATCAGCCCCAGCATTTT. Translating it yields CSVRQGVNQPQHF.

This chain uses TRBV7-2 with TRBJ2-1; TRBD2 matches 12 bases. This CDR3 spans 15 amino acids. Trimming removed 4 bases from V and 3 bases from J; junction bases left unmatched: 1. Germline V gene lookup returns CDR1 SGHTA and CDR2 FQGNSA. CDR3 nucleotides: TGTGCCAGCAGCTCGACTAGCGGGAGCTACAATGAGCAGTTCTTC. Translation gives CASSSTSGSYNEQFF. Full variable domain (missing parts from reference TRBV7-2 and TRBJ2-1): GAGVSQSPSNKVTEKGKDVELRCDPISGHTALYWYRQSLGQGLEFLIYFQGNSAPDKSGLPSDRFSAERTGGSVSTLTIQRTQQEDSAVYLCASSSTSGSYNEQFFGPGTRLTVL.

V usage is TRBV5-1 and J usage is TRBJ1-6; TRBD1 might be the D (6 bases). The CDR3 runs 14 residues. V was shortened by 0 bases and J by 9 bases, with 10 bases between the two germline ends. Germline assignment: CDR1 SGHRS and CDR2 YFSETQ. CDR3 protein: CASSLDRVASPLHF. The CDR3 region has the DNA TGCGCCAGCAGCTTGGACAGGGTGGCTTCACCCCTCCACTTT.

J is TRBJ2-7 and V is TRBV10-3; D possibly corresponds to TRBD1 (6 bases). With 0 bases removed from V and 9 bases from J, the gap between germline ends came to 15 bases. There are 14 residues in the CDR3. Looked up from germline, CDR1 is ENHRY and CDR2 is SYGVKD. Written as DNA, the CDR3 is TGTGCCATCAGTGAGTCGACAGGTACCCCCCGGCAGTACTTC. Translating gives CAISESTGTPRQYF.

The chain combines TRBV3-1 (or the pseudogene TRBV3-2) with TRBJ2-1; 8 bases are a match to TRBD2. The CDR3 is 17 residues long. Germline values: CDR1 LGHDT, CDR2 YNNKEL (reference sequence). J gave up 9 bases and V 4 bases, and 17 bases lay outside the gene matches. The CDR3 protein is CASSPPRGGVIGGEQFF. DNA for the CDR3: TGTGCCAGCAGCCCTCCTCGGGGGGGCGTAATCGGTGGTGAGCAGTTCTTC.

V gene TRBV2 combines with J gene TRBJ1-3; D is unclear. V lost 7 bases and J 0 bases, leaving 19 bases between the germline ends. Germline CDR1 SNHLY, CDR2 FYNNEI. The length of the CDR3 is 17 residues. The chain's CDR3 is CASTVNPPGISGNTIYF. The CDR3 DNA reads TGTGCCAGCACCGTGAACCCCCCAGGAATCTCTGGAAACACCATATATTTT.